This is a list of T cell receptor beta chains from one sample in a study of blood T cell repertoires in COVID-19. Only in-frame clones appear in the TCRdb table, and some are missing; sequencing was by immunoSEQ multiplex PCR. The sample contains about 100,000 clones, more than 85% of which appear only once. The source material was peripheral blood. These receptor sequences come from a man aged 25 to 45 in a cohort sampled during active COVID-19. CDR3s include the opening cysteine and the closing phenylalanine or tryptophan. A D gene is named only where the DNA matches it firmly. Rows give clone size only sometimes, using once, few, many, or a class for an expanded clone.

TRBD1,TRBV9,TRBJ2-3,.,TGTGCCAGCAGCTCGGTGGCCGGGACAGGAGCAGATACGCAGTATTTT,CASSSVAGTGADTQYF
.,TRBV2,TRBJ1-5,.,TGTGCCAGCCGACTCGACAGGCAGGCTCAGCCCCAGCATTTT,CASRLDRQAQPQHF
.,TRBV28,TRBJ1-1,.,TGTGCCAGCACCAGTCCTGCCTGGGGCCGAGCTTTCTTT,CASTSPAWGRAFF
.,TRBV18,TRBJ2-3,.,TGTGCCAGCTCACCGCTATCTGGCGGGACTAGCACAGATACGCAGTATTTT,CASSPLSGGTSTDTQYF
TRBD2,TRBV5-1,TRBJ2-2,.,TGCGCCAGCAGCCTGCCTAGCGGGGGGCCGTCCGGGGAGCTGTTTTTT,CASSLPSGGPSGELFF
TRBD1,TRBV29-1,TRBJ1-1,.,TGCAGCGTGGCCGGACAGGAGAACACTGAAGCTTTCTTT,CSVAGQENTEAFF
TRBD2,TRBV9,TRBJ2-1,.,TGTGCCAGCAGCAGCAGACTAGCGGGGGGGAACAATGAGCAGTTCTTC,CASSSRLAGGNNEQFF
.,TRBV7-2,TRBJ1-2,.,TGTGCCAGCAGGGACTCGGCGAACTATGGCTACACCTTC,CASRDSANYGYTF
TRBD1,TRBV3-1/TRBV3-2,TRBJ1-2,few,TGTGCCAGCAGCCAAGAAGCCCTATCCGACAGGGGAGGTGGCTATGGCTACACCTTC,CASSQEALSDRGGGYGYTF
TRBD1,TRBV5-4,TRBJ1-1,.,TGTGCCAGCAGCACGGGACAGGGGAACACTGAAGCTTTCTTT,CASSTGQGNTEAFF
TRBD1,TRBV6-5,TRBJ1-3,.,TGTGCCAGCAGTTACTCCACAGGGGAATCTGGAAACACCATATATTTT,CASSYSTGESGNTIYF
TRBD2,TRBV20-1,TRBJ2-7,.,TGCAGTGCTAGTACGGCGCGGGGGGTCCCCTACGAGCAGTACTTC,CSASTARGVPYEQYF
.,TRBV11-3,TRBJ2-3,.,TGTGCCAGCAGCTTGGGCGGAATCGGCGGGTTCACAGATACGCAGTATTTT,CASSLGGIGGFTDTQYF
TRBD1,TRBV6-5,TRBJ2-2,once,TGTGCCAGCAGCCGGGACAGTGGAACCGGGGAGCTGTTTTTT,CASSRDSGTGELFF
.,TRBV6-5,TRBJ1-2,once,TGTGCCAGCAGTTTGAAACCACAGTGGCCCCATGGCTACACCTTC,CASSLKPQWPHGYTF
TRBD1,TRBV27,TRBJ2-3,.,TGTGCCAGCAAGGGGGCTCTGGGAGATACGCAGTATTTT,CASKGALGDTQYF
TRBD1,TRBV6-5,TRBJ1-6,.,TGTGCCAGCAGGGGACAGGGGCCAAATTCACCCCTCCACTTT,CASRGQGPNSPLHF
TRBD2,TRBV7-3,TRBJ2-3,once,TGTGCCAGCAGCCCCCTCCGGGGGGGCCGCGGGACGCAGTATTTT,CASSPLRGGRGTQYF
.,TRBV10-1,TRBJ2-3,.,TGCGCCAGCAGTGTCAGGACAAGCACAGATACGCAGTATTTT,CASSVRTSTDTQYF
TRBD2,TRBV6-1,TRBJ2-3,.,TGTGCCAGCACTGATAGCGGGGGGTTCATCACAGATACGCAGTATTTT,CASTDSGGFITDTQYF
TRBD1,TRBV19,TRBJ1-5,.,TGTGCCAGTATGGGACAGGGGAGCAATCAGCCCCAGCATTTT,CASMGQGSNQPQHF
.,TRBV4-1,TRBJ1-4,.,TGCGCCAGCAGCCAAGCCCCGGCCAGGGGCACAACTAATGAAAAACTGTTTTTT,CASSQAPARGTTNEKLFF
TRBD2,TRBV7-2,TRBJ2-1,.,TGTGCCAGCAGCTTCAGACTAGCGGGGGTCAATGAGCAGTTCTTC,CASSFRLAGVNEQFF
TRBD1,TRBV7-8,TRBJ2-3,.,TGTGCCAGCAGCCTCCGAAGGGACAGGGAAAGAGATACGCAGTATTTT,CASSLRRDRERDTQYF
.,TRBV25-1,TRBJ2-7,.,TGTGCCAGCAGTGAGGCGGAGGGAAGGCCTGACTACGAGCAGTACTTC,CASSEAEGRPDYEQYF
.,TRBV4-3,TRBJ1-4,.,TGCGCCAGCAGCCAAGATATGGAGGGAGTCCAGTTTTTT,CASSQDMEGVQFF
TRBD1,TRBV7-2,TRBJ1-3,.,TGTGCCAGCAGCCGGGACAGGGGGTCTGGAAACACCATATATTTT,CASSRDRGSGNTIYF
.,TRBV6-5,TRBJ2-2,.,TGTGCCTCCCACCCCGGGACACTATTCACCGGGGAGCTGTTTTTT,CASHPGTLFTGELFF
TRBD1,TRBV6-6,TRBJ1-2,.,TGTGCCAGCAGTTCACAGGGGAATGGCTACACCTTC,CASSSQGNGYTF
TRBD1,TRBV6-5,TRBJ2-3,.,TGTGCCAGCAGCCGAGGCCCAGGGGGAGATACGCAGTATTTT,CASSRGPGGDTQYF
.,TRBV12-5,TRBJ1-1,.,TGTGCTAGTGGTTTGGCCTCTGCCCGGAAAACGGGCACTGAAGCTTTCTTT,CASGLASARKTGTEAFF
TRBD1,TRBV4-3,TRBJ1-1,.,TGCGCCAGCAGCCACCCGGGACAGGGGGCGACCACTGAAGCTTTCTTT,CASSHPGQGATTEAFF
.,TRBV7-6,TRBJ1-5,.,TGTGCCAGCAGCCAAATTCACAAGATAGGGGGATATAGCAATCAGCCCCAGCATTTT,CASSQIHKIGGYSNQPQHF
.,TRBV11-2,TRBJ2-1,.,TGTGCCAGCAGCTTCGGAGTTGAGCAGTTCTTC,CASSFGVEQFF
.,TRBV20-1,TRBJ1-2,.,TGCAGTGCTAGTACAGGGAGTGGCTACACCTTC,CSASTGSGYTF
.,TRBV19,TRBJ2-7,.,TGTGCCAGTAGTATCGTGGACGGGAGCTACGAGCAGTACTTC,CASSIVDGSYEQYF
.,TRBV20-1,TRBJ2-4,.,TGCAGTGTATATCCGGGGAACATTCAGTACTTC,CSVYPGNIQYF